This T cell receptor (beta chain) emerged from a study of prognosis after radiotherapy for stage I lung cancer. General study findings and limits: It was reported that patients with metastases and those without them differed in TRBV and TRBJ gene usage. Shannon entropy (measured after stereotactic body radiation therapy) was lower in patients who went on to develop distant metastases.

Concerning this clonotype itself: Its specificity is unknown. One end of the junction fails to match germline, which may point to a read error.

CDR3 of TCR beta was amplified from genomic DNA via a two-round multiplex PCR. With primers specific to each TRBV and TRBJ gene, the first-round PCR was performed. In TCRdb, the multiplex PCR reads were re-called with MiXCR into one record per CDR3 protein. This table holds about 24,000 distinct CDR3 sequences, roughly 40% found once. This sample comprised PBMCs, obtained before or after stereotactic body radiation therapy (not recorded which). The source of this sequence is a donor over 45 with non-small cell lung cancer.

Here the CDR3 reads CASSLPGGVSSTDTQYF. The CDR3 region has the DNA TGTGCCAGCAGCCTCCCCGGGGGAGTCTCTAGCACAGATACTCAGTATTTT. The genes are TRBV7-9 and TRBJ2-3; a possible D gene is TRBD2 (6 bases). Germline lookup yields CDR1 SEHNR and CDR2 FQNEAQ (reference sequence). The CDR3 loop spans 17 amino acids.